These 29 T cell receptor beta chains originate from one sample sequenced in a study of blood T cell repertoires in COVID-19. The repertoire was sequenced with immunoSEQ multiplex PCR; TCRdb's copy has only in-frame clones and lacks some. Of fewer than 300,000 clones in the sample, more than 75% are singletons; the top ten hold 0.99%. Sequencing input: peripheral blood. Receptors were obtained from a middle-aged woman who had recovered from COVID-19.

This rearrangement joins TRBV5-5 to TRBJ1-6, with D hard to call. V lost 3 bases and J lost 5, with 15 bases in between. The CDR3 has 16 amino acids. From germline, CDR1 is SGHKS and CDR2 YYEKEE (reference sequence). In DNA form, the CDR3 reads TGTGCCAGCAGCTGGGAGCCGGGGTTGAATAATTCACCCCTCCACTTT. Translation: CASSWEPGLNNSPLHF.

This clone was recorded a few times. This chain joins TRBV6-5 and TRBJ2-5; perhaps TRBD2 as D (6 bases). This CDR3 has 13 residues. Germline values: CDR1 MNHEY, CDR2 SVGAGI. V was shortened by 6 bases and J by 4 bases, with 12 bases between the two germline ends. DNA of the CDR3: TGTGCCAGCAGCCGGGGACTCCGAGAGACCCAGTACTTC. This gives the protein CASSRGLRETQYF.

The V call is TRBV27, the J call TRBJ2-7; 11 bases line up with TRBD1. V lost 6 bases and J lost 3; bases outside the gene matches: 4. Germline values: CDR1 MNHEY, CDR2 SMNVEV (reference sequence). This CDR3 has 14 residues. In nucleotides, the CDR3 is TGTGCCAGCAGGGGGGGGACAGGGGGCTACGAGCAGTACTTC. It codes for CASRGGTGGYEQYF.

This chain joins TRBV5-4 and TRBJ2-1, with 9 nucleotides matching TRBD2. Germline loops: CDR1 SGHNT, CDR2 YYREEE (reference sequence). The CDR3 length is 15 residues. Losses at the gene ends were 0 bases for V and 7 bases for J; bases not matched to a gene: 5. The CDR3 here is CASSLGTSEGNEQFF. CDR3 nucleotides: TGTGCCAGCAGCTTGGGGACTAGCGAAGGAAATGAGCAGTTCTTC.

The chain has TRBV11-3 and TRBJ2-3, with D possibly being TRBD2 (6 bases). The germline CDR1 and CDR2 sequences are SGHNT and YENEEA. Deletions cut 5 bases from V and 4 bases from J, with 13 bases between. The CDR3 has 14 amino acids. DNA for the CDR3: TGTGCCAGCAGCCCCCAACTAGCTCCAGATACGCAGTATTTT. Its protein product is CASSPQLAPDTQYF.

The chain carries TRBV9 and TRBJ1-1; 8 nucleotides agree with TRBD1. The trim removed 4 bases at V and 1 base at J, leaving 3 bases unmatched. There are 14 residues in the CDR3. The germline gives CDR1 SGDLS, CDR2 YYNGEE. CDR3 protein: CASSPTGANTEAFF. Written as DNA, the CDR3 is TGTGCCAGCAGCCCGACAGGGGCGAACACTGAAGCTTTCTTT.

The rearrangement uses TRBV7-2 and TRBJ2-1; TRBD2 matches at 8 bases. The ends lost 7 bases at V and 5 bases at J; junction bases unmatched: 7. CDR3 length: 14 amino acids. CDR1 SGHTA and CDR2 FQGNSA come from the germline V gene. DNA of the CDR3: TGTGCCAGCACCCACATTAGCGGGAACAATGAGCAGTTCTTC. This codes for CASTHISGNNEQFF.

The chain carries TRBV24-1 and TRBJ1-4; the D gene is possibly TRBD1 (6 bases). Trimming took off 6 bases at V and 2 bases at J, with 15 bases between the two ends. CDR1 KGHDR and CDR2 SFDVKD come from the germline V gene. The length of the CDR3 is 16 residues. The CDR3 is CATSPGGQGTNEKLFF. The CDR3, as DNA: TGTGCCACCAGTCCCGGGGGGCAAGGGACTAATGAAAAACTGTTTTTT.

The V call is TRBV19, the J call TRBJ2-1, with 9 bases lining up with TRBD2. V trimming: 6 bases; J trimming: 9 bases; junction bases outside the gene matches: 12. The germline V gene encodes CDR1 LNHDA and CDR2 SQIVND (reference sequence). The CDR3 contains 15 residues. The CDR3 sequence is CASSPRVAGVGEQFF. The CDR3 DNA follows: TGTGCCAGTAGCCCTCGGGTAGCGGGAGTGGGTGAGCAGTTCTTC.

The rearrangement joins TRBV21-1 to TRBJ2-7; the table's D call of TRBD2 was not tested on the DNA. TRBV21-1 is recorded as a pseudogene. This CDR3 has 15 residues. The DNA for the CDR3 is TGTGCCAGCAGCAAAGGAGGCCTGGCCTCCTACGAGCAGTACGTC. Its translation: CASSKGGLASYEQYV.

This rearrangement joins TRBV6-6 to TRBJ2-1; TRBD2 aligns across 12 bases. The CDR3 has 15 amino acids. The V gene's germline CDR1 is MNHNY and CDR2 SVGAGI (reference sequence). V gave up 6 bases and J gave up 5 bases; unmatched junction bases: 5. This CDR3 is CASSRLAGAHNEQFF. The CDR3, as DNA: TGTGCCAGCAGCAGACTAGCGGGAGCCCACAATGAGCAGTTCTTC.

Comment on this clone: Distinct nucleotide sequences in the sample also encode this CDR3. The rearrangement joins TRBV19 to TRBJ2-1, with 10 bases identical to TRBD2. The germline V gene has CDR1 LNHDA and CDR2 SQIVND (reference sequence). The CDR3 has 15 residues. Trimming took 3 bases from V and 7 from J; bases not matched to a gene: 6. CDR3 protein: CASSISAGGPNEQFF. CDR3 sequence (DNA): TGTGCCAGTAGTATTTCAGCGGGAGGGCCGAATGAGCAGTTCTTC.

V usage is TRBV14 and J usage is TRBJ2-1; TRBD2 aligns across 8 bases. Germline V gene data show CDR1 as SGHDN and CDR2 as FVKESK. Unmatched junction bases numbered 14, after V lost 1 base and J lost 9 bases. This CDR3 spans 17 amino acids. DNA of the CDR3: TGTGCCAGCAGCCAAGGGGCGGCGGGAGGTCAGAGGGGTGAGCAGTTCTTC. Its protein product is CASSQGAAGGQRGEQFF.

About this clone itself: Other nucleotide sequences from this sample produce the same CDR3. The rearrangement links TRBV18 to TRBJ1-5; 11 bases align to TRBD1. The V gene end was trimmed by 3 bases and the J gene end by 6 bases; junction bases not matched to a gene: 1. The germline V gene has CDR1 KGHSH and CDR2 LQKENI. The CDR3 sequence is 14 residues long. This CDR3 is CASSPGTGGQPQHF. The CDR3 nucleotides are TGTGCCAGCTCACCTGGGACAGGGGGTCAGCCCCAGCATTTT.

The gene calls are TRBV10-3 and TRBJ1-1, with 8 bases aligning to TRBD1. The V and J ends lost 6 bases and 1 base, in that order; junction bases with no gene match: 4. Germline loops: CDR1 ENHRY, CDR2 SYGVKD. The CDR3 sequence is 14 residues long. The CDR3, as DNA: TGTGCCATCAGACTACAGGGGGGGAACACTGAAGCTTTCTTT. Its translation: CAIRLQGGNTEAFF.

The V call is TRBV12-3 or TRBV12-4, the J call TRBJ1-3, with D unresolved. This CDR3 spans 12 amino acids. V lost 6 bases, J lost 4 bases, and 7 bases lay in between. CDR3 in DNA: TGTGCCAGCAGGTCACACGGAAACACCATATATTTT. Protein product: CASRSHGNTIYF.

This clone was seen once. J is TRBJ2-2 and V is TRBV5-8; D is unclear. V was cut by 0 bases and J by 2 bases, with 5 bases left in between. This CDR3 is built from 14 residues. Per germline, CDR1 SGHTS and CDR2 YDEGEE. CDR3 coding DNA: TGTGCCAGCAGCTTGGGGCCCAACACCGGGGAGCTGTTTTTT. Encoded protein: CASSLGPNTGELFF.

This clone was counted a single time. This chain joins TRBV3-1 (or the pseudogene TRBV3-2) and TRBJ2-1; D not certain. CDR1 is LGHDT, CDR2 YNNKEL, per germline (reference sequence). The CDR3 is 11 residues long. V lost 2 bases, J lost 12 bases, and 8 bases lay in between. CDR3: CASSQSSVQFF. For the CDR3, the DNA is TGTGCCAGCAGCCAATCGTCGGTGCAGTTCTTC.

The chain carries TRBV19 and TRBJ1-1; 8 bases match TRBD1. The CDR3 totals 15 residues. J lost 1 base, V lost 0 bases, and 1 base had no gene match. Germline V CDR1 and CDR2: LNHDA, SQIVND (reference sequence). CDR3 loop: CASSIDDRGNTEAFF. The CDR3 bases are TGTGCCAGTAGTATAGATGACAGGGGGAACACTGAAGCTTTCTTT.

This clone appeared once. V gene TRBV27 combines with J gene TRBJ1-5, with D perhaps matching TRBD1 (6 bases). Trimming pared 5 bases from V and 2 bases from J, leaving 19 bases between. In germline, CDR1 is MNHEY, CDR2 SMNVEV (reference sequence). The CDR3 covers 17 residues. The CDR3 sequence: CASSPLSGGQGNQPQHF. The CDR3 DNA is TGTGCCAGCAGTCCCCTTTCCGGGGGGCAAGGCAATCAGCCCCAGCATTTT.

The chain recombines TRBV7-9 with TRBJ2-3; the D gene is possibly TRBD2 (6 bases). Deletions cut 5 bases from V and 4 bases from J, with 10 bases between. Germline V CDR1 and CDR2: SEHNR, FQNEAQ (reference sequence). The CDR3 length is 13 residues. CDR3 sequence (DNA): TGTGCCAGCAGCCGGACTACCCCAGATACGCAGTATTTT. Its protein product is CASSRTTPDTQYF.

The V call is TRBV11-2, the J call TRBJ2-1; D might be TRBD2 (5 bases). Germline V lookup: CDR1 SGHAT, CDR2 FQNNGV. The V gene lost 5 bases and the J gene lost 1 base, with 12 bases spanning the gap. There are 15 residues in the CDR3. The CDR3 nucleotides read TGTGCCAGCAGCGGCGAGGGATTTTCCTACAATGAGCAGTTCTTC. Its protein product is CASSGEGFSYNEQFF.

This chain links TRBV6-5 with TRBJ1-2; 10 positions match TRBD1. The V and J ends lost 5 bases and 7 bases, in that order; junction bases with no gene match: 10. This CDR3 comprises 15 residues. CDR1 and CDR2 from the germline V gene are MNHEY and SVGAGI. The CDR3 region has the DNA TGTGCCAGCAGTAACCGGGACAGGGGCGCCTTTGGCTACACCTTC. It specifies CASSNRDRGAFGYTF.

This chain links TRBV24-1 with TRBJ1-2; D is uncertain. Germline assignment: CDR1 KGHDR and CDR2 SFDVKD. V lost 7 bases and J lost 1, with 15 bases in between. This CDR3 spans 15 amino acids. DNA of the CDR3: TGTGCCACCAGAACACGGGGAGGGCTTAACTATGGCTACACCTTC. Translating gives CATRTRGGLNYGYTF.

CDR3 loop: CASSLSGPGEQYF. DNA of the CDR3: TGTGCCAGCAGCTTATCGGGTCCGGGCGAGCAGTACTTC. The chain couples TRBV7-9 to TRBJ2-7; D is unclear. Per the germline V gene, CDR1 is SEHNR and CDR2 is FQNEAQ (reference sequence). CDR3 length: 13 amino acids. Trimming stripped 2 bases from V and 6 bases from J, with 11 bases between.

This clone was seen once. This chain links TRBV7-2 with TRBJ1-1, with TRBD1 matching over 10 bases. Losses at the gene ends were 5 bases for V and 1 base for J; bases not matched to a gene: 7. This CDR3 has 16 residues. Looked up from germline, CDR1 is SGHTA and CDR2 is FQGNSA. In nucleotides, the CDR3 is TGTGCCAGCAGCCCGCAGACAGGGGGCCCGAACACTGAAGCTTTCTTT. As protein: CASSPQTGGPNTEAFF.

The V call is TRBV11-3, the J call TRBJ2-7; D perhaps matches TRBD1 (6 bases). Germline values: CDR1 SGHNT, CDR2 YENEEA. The CDR3 length is 12 residues. Trimming removed 2 bases at V and 4 bases at J, with 6 bases between. The CDR3 here is CASSLRGYEQYF. The CDR3 region has the DNA TGTGCCAGCAGCTTAAGGGGGTACGAGCAGTACTTC. Complete variable domain (other parts from reference TRBV11-3 and TRBJ2-7): EAGVVQSPRYKIIEKKQPVAFWCNPISGHNTLYWYLQNLGQGPELLIRYENEEAVDDSQLPKDRFSAERLKGVDSTLKIQPAELGDSAVYLCASSLRGYEQYFGPGTRLTVT.

This chain connects TRBV24-1 to TRBJ2-7; D is possibly TRBD1 (5 bases). This CDR3 is 13 amino acids long. Trimming took off 4 bases at V and 6 bases at J, with 12 bases between the two ends. CDR1 is KGHDR, CDR2 SFDVKD, per germline. The CDR3 DNA is TGTGCCACCAGTGACCTCAGGGCGCCCGAGCAGTACTTC. This translates into CATSDLRAPEQYF.

The rearrangement uses TRBV7-2 and TRBJ2-2, with D possibly being TRBD2 (6 bases). The germline V gene has CDR1 SGHTA and CDR2 FQGNSA. The CDR3 is 16 amino acids. Trimming left V 5 bases short and J 0 bases short, with 13 bases between. The CDR3 DNA reads TGTGCCAGCAGCCCCCCTCGCGGGACGAACACCGGGGAGCTGTTTTTT. Translating gives CASSPPRGTNTGELFF.